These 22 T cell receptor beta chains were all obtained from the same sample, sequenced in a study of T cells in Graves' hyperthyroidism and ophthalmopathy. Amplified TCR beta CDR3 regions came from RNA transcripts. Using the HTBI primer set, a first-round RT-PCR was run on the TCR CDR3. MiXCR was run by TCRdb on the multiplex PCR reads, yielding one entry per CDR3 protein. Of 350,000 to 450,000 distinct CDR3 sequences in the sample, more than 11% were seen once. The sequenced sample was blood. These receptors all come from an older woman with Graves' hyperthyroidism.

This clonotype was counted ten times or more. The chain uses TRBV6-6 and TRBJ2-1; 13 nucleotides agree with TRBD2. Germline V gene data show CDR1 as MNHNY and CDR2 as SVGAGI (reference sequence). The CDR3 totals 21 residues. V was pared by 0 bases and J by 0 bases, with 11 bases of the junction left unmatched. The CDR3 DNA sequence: TGTGCCAGCAGTTACTCGCGACTAGCGGGAGGCCCCGGGGGCTCCTACAATGAGCAGTTCTTC. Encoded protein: CASSYSRLAGGPGGSYNEQFF.

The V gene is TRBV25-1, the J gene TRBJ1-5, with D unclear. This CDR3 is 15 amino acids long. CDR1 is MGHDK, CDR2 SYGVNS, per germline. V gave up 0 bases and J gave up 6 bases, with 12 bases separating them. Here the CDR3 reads CASSEYGVGGQPQHF. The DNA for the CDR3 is TGTGCCAGCAGTGAATACGGGGTCGGTGGTCAGCCCCAGCATTTT. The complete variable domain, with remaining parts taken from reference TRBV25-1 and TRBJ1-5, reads EADIYQTPRYLVIGTGKKITLECSQTMGHDKMYWYQQDPGMELHLIHYSYGVNSTEKGDLSSESTVSRIRTEHFPLTLESARPSHTSQYLCASSEYGVGGQPQHFGDGTRLSIL.

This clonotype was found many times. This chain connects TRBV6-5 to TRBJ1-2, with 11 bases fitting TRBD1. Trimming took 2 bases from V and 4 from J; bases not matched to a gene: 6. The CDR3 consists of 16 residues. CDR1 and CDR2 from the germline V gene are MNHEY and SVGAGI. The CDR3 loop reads CASSYLRTGGSYGYTF. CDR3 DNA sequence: TGTGCCAGCAGTTACCTGAGGACAGGGGGCAGCTATGGCTACACCTTC.

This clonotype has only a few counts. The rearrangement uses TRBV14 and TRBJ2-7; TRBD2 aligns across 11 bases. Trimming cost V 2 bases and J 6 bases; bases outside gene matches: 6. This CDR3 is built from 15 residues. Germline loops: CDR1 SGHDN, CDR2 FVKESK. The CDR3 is CASSQLAGGFTEQYF. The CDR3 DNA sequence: TGTGCCAGCAGCCAACTAGCGGGAGGATTTACCGAGCAGTACTTC.

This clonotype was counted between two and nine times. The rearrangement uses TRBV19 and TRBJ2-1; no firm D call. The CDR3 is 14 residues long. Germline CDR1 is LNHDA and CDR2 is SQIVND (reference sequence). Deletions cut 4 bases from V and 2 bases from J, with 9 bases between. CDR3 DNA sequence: TGTGCCAGTAGTACTCTCAGCACCTACAATGAGCAGTTCTTC. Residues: CASSTLSTYNEQFF.

The CDR3 DNA sequence: TGTGCCAGCTCACCGCGCCTGCGGCAGGGCCCCTACACCGGGGAGCTGTTTTTT. It yields the protein CASSPRLRQGPYTGELFF. The genes are TRBV18 and TRBJ2-2; the D gene is possibly TRBD1 (5 bases). Looked up from germline, CDR1 is KGHSH and CDR2 is LQKENI. Trimming shortened V by 3 bases and J by 3 bases, and 20 bases separated the two germline ends. This CDR3 has 18 amino acids.

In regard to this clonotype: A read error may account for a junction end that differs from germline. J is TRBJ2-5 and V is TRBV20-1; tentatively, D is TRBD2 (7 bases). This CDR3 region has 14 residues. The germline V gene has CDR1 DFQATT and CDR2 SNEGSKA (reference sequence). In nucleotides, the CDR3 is TGCAGTGCCAGAGGGGGGGGGGCTGCGGAGACCCAGTACTTC. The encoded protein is CSARGGGAAETQYF.

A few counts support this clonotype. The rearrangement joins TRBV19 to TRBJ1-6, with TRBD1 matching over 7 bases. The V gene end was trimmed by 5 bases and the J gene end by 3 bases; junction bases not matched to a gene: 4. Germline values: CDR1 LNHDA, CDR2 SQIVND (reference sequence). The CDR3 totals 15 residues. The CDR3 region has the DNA TGTGCCAGTAGTTCGACAGGGAGCTATAATTCACCCCTCCACTTT. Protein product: CASSSTGSYNSPLHF.

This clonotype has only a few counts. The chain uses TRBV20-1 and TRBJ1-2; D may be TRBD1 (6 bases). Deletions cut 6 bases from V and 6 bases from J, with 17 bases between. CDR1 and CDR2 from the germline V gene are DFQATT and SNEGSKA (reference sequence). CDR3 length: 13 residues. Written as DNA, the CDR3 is TGCAGTGCAACCGGGGGGGCAGGGAATGGCTACACCTTC. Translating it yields CSATGGAGNGYTF.

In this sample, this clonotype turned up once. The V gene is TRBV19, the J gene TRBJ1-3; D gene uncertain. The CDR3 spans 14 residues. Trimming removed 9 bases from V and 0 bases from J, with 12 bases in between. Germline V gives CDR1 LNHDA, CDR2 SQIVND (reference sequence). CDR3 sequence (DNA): TGTGCCAGCCGAACACCCGTCTCTGGAAACACCATATATTTT. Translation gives CASRTPVSGNTIYF.

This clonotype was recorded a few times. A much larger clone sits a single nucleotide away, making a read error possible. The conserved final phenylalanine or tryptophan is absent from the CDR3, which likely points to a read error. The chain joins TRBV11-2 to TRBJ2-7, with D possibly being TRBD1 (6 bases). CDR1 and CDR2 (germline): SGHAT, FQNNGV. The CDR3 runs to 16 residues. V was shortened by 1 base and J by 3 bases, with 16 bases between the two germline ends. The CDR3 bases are TGTGCCAGCAGCTTAGGCAAGCAGGGGTTGATCTACGAGCAGTACCTC. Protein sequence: CASSLGKQGLIYEQYL.

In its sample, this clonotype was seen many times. CDR3 nucleotide sequence: TGTGCCAGCAGCCAAGATCTTAGGGGCAATGAGCAGTTCTTC. The encoded protein is CASSQDLRGNEQFF. V usage is TRBV3-1 and J usage is TRBJ2-1, with D perhaps matching TRBD1 (5 bases). V lost 0 bases and J lost 6, with 9 bases in between. The length of the CDR3 is 14 residues. The germline V gene has CDR1 LGHDT and CDR2 YNNKEL (reference sequence).

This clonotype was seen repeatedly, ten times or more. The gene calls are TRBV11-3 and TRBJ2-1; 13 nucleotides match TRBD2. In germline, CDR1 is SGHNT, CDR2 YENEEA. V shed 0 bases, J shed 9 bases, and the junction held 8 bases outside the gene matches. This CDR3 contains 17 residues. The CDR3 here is CASSLDGTSGAAFEQFF. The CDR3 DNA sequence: TGTGCCAGCAGCTTAGATGGGACTAGCGGGGCTGCCTTTGAGCAGTTCTTC.

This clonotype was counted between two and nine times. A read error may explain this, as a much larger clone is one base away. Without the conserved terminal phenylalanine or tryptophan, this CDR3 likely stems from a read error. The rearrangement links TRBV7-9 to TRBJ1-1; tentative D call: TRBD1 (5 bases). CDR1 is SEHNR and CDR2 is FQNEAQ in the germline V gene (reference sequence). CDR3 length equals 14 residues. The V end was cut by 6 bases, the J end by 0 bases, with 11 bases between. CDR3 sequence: CASRLGRLNTEAFL. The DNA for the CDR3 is TGTGCCAGCAGGTTGGGACGGCTGAACACTGAAGCTTTCCTT.

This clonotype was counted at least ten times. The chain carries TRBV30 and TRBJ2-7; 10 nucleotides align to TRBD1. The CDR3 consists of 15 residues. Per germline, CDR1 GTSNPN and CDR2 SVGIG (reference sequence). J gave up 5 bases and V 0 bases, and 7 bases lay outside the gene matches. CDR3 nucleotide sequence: TGTGCCTGGAGTGTCGGGGGACAGGGGAGGCACGAGCAGTACTTC. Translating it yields CAWSVGGQGRHEQYF.

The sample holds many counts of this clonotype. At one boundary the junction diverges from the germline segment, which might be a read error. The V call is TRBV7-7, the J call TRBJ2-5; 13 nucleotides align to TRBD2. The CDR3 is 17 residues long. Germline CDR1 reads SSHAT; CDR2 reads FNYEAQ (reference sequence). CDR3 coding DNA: TGTGCTAGCAGCCGGCGGACTAGCGGGAGCGTACAAGAGACCCAGTACTTC. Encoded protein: CASSRRTSGSVQETQYF.

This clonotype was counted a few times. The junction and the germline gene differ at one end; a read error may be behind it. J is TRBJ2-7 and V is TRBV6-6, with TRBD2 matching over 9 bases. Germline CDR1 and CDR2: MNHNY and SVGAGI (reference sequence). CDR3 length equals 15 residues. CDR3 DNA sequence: TGTGCCAACAGTTACTCGATTAGCGGGAGTTACGAGCAGTACTTC. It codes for CANSYSISGSYEQYF.

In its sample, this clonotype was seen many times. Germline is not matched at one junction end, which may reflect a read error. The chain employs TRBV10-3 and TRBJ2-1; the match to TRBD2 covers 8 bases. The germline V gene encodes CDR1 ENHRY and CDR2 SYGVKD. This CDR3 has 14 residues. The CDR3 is CAINEGGRQGLQFF. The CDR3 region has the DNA TGTGCCATCAATGAGGGCGGGAGGCAGGGATTGCAGTTCTTC.

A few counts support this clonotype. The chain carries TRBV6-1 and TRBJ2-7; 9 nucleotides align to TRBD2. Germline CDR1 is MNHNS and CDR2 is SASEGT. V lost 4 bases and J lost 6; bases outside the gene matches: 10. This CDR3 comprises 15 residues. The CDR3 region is CASSALAGLGGEQYF. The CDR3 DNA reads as TGTGCCAGCAGTGCCCTAGCGGGACTTGGGGGCGAGCAGTACTTC.

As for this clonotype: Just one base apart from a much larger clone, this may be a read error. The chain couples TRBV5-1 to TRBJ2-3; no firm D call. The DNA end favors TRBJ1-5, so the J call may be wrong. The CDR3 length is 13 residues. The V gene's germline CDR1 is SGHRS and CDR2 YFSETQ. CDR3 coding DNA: TGCGCCAGCAGCCGGTCGGGGTCAGATACGCAGCATTTT. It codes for CASSRSGSDTQHF.

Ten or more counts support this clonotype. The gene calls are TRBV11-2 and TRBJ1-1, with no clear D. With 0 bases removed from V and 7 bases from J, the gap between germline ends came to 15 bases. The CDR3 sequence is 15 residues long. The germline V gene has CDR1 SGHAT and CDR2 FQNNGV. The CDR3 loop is CASSLEGNPGNEAFF. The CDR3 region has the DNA TGTGCCAGCAGCTTAGAAGGCAACCCCGGCAATGAAGCTTTCTTT.

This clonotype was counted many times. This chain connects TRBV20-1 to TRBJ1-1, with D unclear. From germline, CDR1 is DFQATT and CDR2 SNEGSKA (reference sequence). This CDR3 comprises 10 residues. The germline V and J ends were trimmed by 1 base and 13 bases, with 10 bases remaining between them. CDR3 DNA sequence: TGCAGTGCTAGAGTTCCCCCGGTTTTCTTT. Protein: CSARVPPVFF.